Detailed here is one T cell receptor beta chain. The CDR3 runs to 13 residues. V gave up 4 bases and J gave up 4 bases, with 10 bases separating them. The data were taken from a study of blood T cell repertoires in COVID-19. Original processing methods: From reference gene primer amplification, estimates of nucleated cell counts were derived. Repertoires were generated with immunoSEQ multiplex PCR, while TCRdb's copy carries only in-frame clones and drops some. V, J and clone size are taken as reported in that table, and D and trimming were inferred from the DNA itself. The table lists 25,000 to 35,000 clones, roughly nine tenths of them singletons, with 9.9% in the top ten.

V gene TRBV12-3 or TRBV12-4 combines with J gene TRBJ1-2, with D perhaps matching TRBD1 (6 bases). Sequencing input: peripheral blood. This receptor was obtained from a human donor with active COVID-19. The donor label of this sample is uncertain. The CDR3, as DNA: TGTGCCAGCAGTTCTCGGACAGTCTATGGCTACACCTTC. Residues: CASSSRTVYGYTF.